These 29 T cell receptor beta chains share one sample of origin, sequenced in a study of shared clonotypes between healthy human individuals. TCRdb's table, derived via immunoSEQ multiplex PCR, lists solely in-frame clones and lacks some. The repertoire consists of around 750,000 clones, with approximately 74% occurring once and the leading ten covering roughly 1.7%. Sequences were obtained from memory CD4+ T cells sorted from blood. The subset here: CD45RA-negative fraction. All receptors come from a woman in her 30s in good health.

The chain employs TRBV28 and TRBJ1-5; the D is unclear. The CDR3 totals 15 residues. Trimming stripped 8 bases from V and 4 bases from J, with 18 bases between. Looked up from germline, CDR1 is MDHEN and CDR2 is SYDVKM. The CDR3 spells CASGQTRLRNQPQHF. CDR3 in DNA: TGTGCCAGCGGGCAAACCCGACTGCGGAATCAGCCCCAGCATTTT.

The CDR3: CASRLGDSLYYSGANVLTF. The DNA for the CDR3 is TGTGCCAGCCGGCTCGGGGACAGCTTATACTACTCTGGGGCCAACGTCCTGACTTTC. This chain joins TRBV27 and TRBJ2-6; 7 bases line up with TRBD1. The CDR3 consists of 19 residues. J lost 0 bases, V lost 8 bases, and 16 bases had no gene match. Germline loops: CDR1 MNHEY, CDR2 SMNVEV (reference sequence).

This rearrangement joins TRBV6-5 to TRBJ1-5; no reliable D call. CDR3 length: 14 residues. Germline V gives CDR1 MNHEY, CDR2 SVGAGI. With 6 bases removed from V and 3 bases from J, the gap between germline ends came to 12 bases. The CDR3 protein is CASSPIMNNQPQHF. CDR3 nucleotides: TGTGCCAGCAGCCCTATCATGAACAATCAGCCCCAGCATTTT.

The chain employs TRBV1 and TRBJ2-7; TRBD2, as called in the table, went unchecked against the DNA. TRBV1 is a listed pseudogene. The CDR3 has 17 amino acids. The CDR3 spells CTSSQDSAGVTLDEQYF. In DNA, the CDR3 is TGCACCAGCAGCCAAGATTCAGCGGGGGTTACCCTTGACGAGCAGTACTTC.

The V call is TRBV19, the J call TRBJ1-5; TRBD1 matches 8 bases. V lost 3 bases to trimming and J lost 0 bases; unmatched junction nucleotides: 7. CDR1 LNHDA and CDR2 SQIVND come from the germline V gene (reference sequence). There are 17 residues in the CDR3. This CDR3 reads CASSIWTGPYSNQPQHF. CDR3 DNA sequence: TGTGCCAGTAGTATTTGGACAGGGCCGTATAGCAATCAGCCCCAGCATTTT.

This clone showed up just a few times. The chain combines TRBV4-2 with TRBJ2-7, with unresolved D. Germline-derived CDR1 and CDR2 are LGHNA and YNFKEQ. There are 13 residues in the CDR3. With 0 bases removed from V and 7 bases from J, the gap between germline ends came to 10 bases. CDR3 amino acids: CASSQDQWLEQYF. The CDR3 DNA sequence: TGTGCCAGCAGCCAAGATCAGTGGTTGGAGCAGTACTTC.

The genes are TRBV27 and TRBJ2-1, with 12 bases identical to TRBD2. This CDR3 spans 18 amino acids. The germline V gene has CDR1 MNHEY and CDR2 SMNVEV (reference sequence). J gave up 3 bases and V 6 bases, and 12 bases lay outside the gene matches. DNA for the CDR3: TGTGCCAGCAGAAAGCGGGCTAGCGGGAGGGCCAGCTACAATGAGCAGTTCTTC. This encodes CASRKRASGRASYNEQFF.

The chain employs TRBV7-9 and TRBJ2-3, with 13 bases identical to TRBD2. CDR1 is SEHNR and CDR2 is FQNEAQ in the germline V gene (reference sequence). The CDR3 sequence is 15 residues long. The V gene end was trimmed by 4 bases and the J gene end by 6 bases; junction bases not matched to a gene: 4. The CDR3 is CASSSGLAGVDTQYF. The DNA for the CDR3 is TGTGCCAGCAGCTCCGGACTAGCGGGAGTGGATACGCAGTATTTT. Full variable domain (rest looked up from reference TRBV7-9 and TRBJ2-3): DTGVSQNPRHKITKRGQNVTFRCDPISEHNRLYWYRQTLGQGPEFLTYFQNEAQLEKSRLLSDRFSAERPKGSFSTLEIQRTEQGDSAMYLCASSSGLAGVDTQYFGPGTRLTVL.

The V and J genes are TRBV6-6 and TRBJ2-3; TRBD2 agrees at 9 bases. V shed 2 bases, J shed 1 base, and the junction held 4 bases outside the gene matches. Germline loops: CDR1 MNHNY, CDR2 SVGAGI (reference sequence). The CDR3 has 16 residues. The CDR3 DNA is TGTGCCAGCAGTTACGACGCGGGAGGGGGCACAGATACGCAGTATTTT. It translates to CASSYDAGGGTDTQYF.

The chain uses TRBV29-1 and TRBJ2-7, with TRBD1 identical over 7 bases. Germline V CDR1 and CDR2: SQVTM, ANQGSEA. This CDR3 is built from 13 residues. J lost 3 bases, V lost 6 bases, and 8 bases had no gene match. As DNA, the CDR3 is TGCAGCGTCATTGGGACAGAAGTCTACGAGCAGTACTTC. Protein sequence: CSVIGTEVYEQYF.

The chain combines TRBV25-1 with TRBJ1-1; possibly TRBD1 for D (5 bases). V was trimmed by 6 bases and J by 3 bases, leaving 17 bases between them. This CDR3 has 15 residues. Germline V gives CDR1 MGHDK, CDR2 SYGVNS. In DNA, the CDR3 is TGTGCCAGCAGGGGAGGGGCAGGGTCGGACACTGAAGCTTTCTTT. This codes for CASRGGAGSDTEAFF.

The chain carries TRBV10-2 and TRBJ1-2; D unclear. This CDR3 has 14 amino acids. Germline-derived CDR1 and CDR2 are WSHSY and SAAADI. Deletions cut 3 bases from V and 3 bases from J, with 11 bases between. The CDR3 here is CASSDIVGHYGYTF. The CDR3 DNA reads TGCGCCAGCAGTGACATTGTCGGCCACTATGGCTACACCTTC.

This chain joins TRBV7-9 and TRBJ2-1; D is undetermined. The V gene's germline CDR1 is SEHNR and CDR2 FQNEAQ (reference sequence). The CDR3 consists of 13 residues. Between the trimmed V and J ends, which lost 3 bases and 5 bases, there was a span of 8 bases. CDR3 in DNA: TGTGCCAGCAGCTTTTTGCAGAACAATGAGCAGTTCTTC. It is translated as CASSFLQNNEQFF. The full variable domain, rest sourced from reference TRBV7-9 and TRBJ2-1, is DTGVSQNPRHKITKRGQNVTFRCDPISEHNRLYWYRQTLGQGPEFLTYFQNEAQLEKSRLLSDRFSAERPKGSFSTLEIQRTEQGDSAMYLCASSFLQNNEQFFGPGTRLTVL.

V is TRBV5-1 and J is TRBJ2-2; D perhaps matches TRBD2 (5 bases). Looked up from germline, CDR1 is SGHRS and CDR2 is YFSETQ. The CDR3 length is 16 residues. V was clipped by 0 bases and J by 6 bases, with 15 bases between them. The chain's CDR3 is CASSLAAAPRSGELFF. As DNA, the CDR3 is TGCGCCAGCAGCTTGGCAGCGGCCCCCAGGTCCGGGGAGCTGTTTTTT.

V and J are TRBV25-1 and TRBJ2-7; 12 bases are a match to TRBD1. The J segment lost 5 bases and the V segment lost 4 bases, leaving 3 bases of the junction unmatched. The CDR3 length is 14 residues. Germline CDR1 reads MGHDK; CDR2 reads SYGVNS. CDR3 sequence: CASSAGQGAHEQYF. DNA for the CDR3: TGTGCCAGCAGTGCGGGACAGGGGGCCCACGAGCAGTACTTC.

About this clone itself: The junction and the germline gene differ at one end; a read error may be behind it. Other nucleotide sequences in the sample specify the same CDR3. The chain couples TRBV7-2 to TRBJ2-1, with D perhaps matching TRBD2 (5 bases). Looked up from germline, CDR1 is SGHTA and CDR2 is FQGNSA. The CDR3 is made up of 15 amino acids. CDR3 coding DNA: TGTGCCAGCAGTTTAGGAGCGGCAGCCTACAATGAGCAGTTCTTC. Translation gives CASSLGAAAYNEQFF. Full variable domain (missing parts from reference TRBV7-2 and TRBJ2-1): GAGVSQSPSNKVTEKGKDVELRCDPISGHTALYWYRQSLGQGLEFLIYFQGNSAPDKSGLPSDRFSAERTGGSVSTLTIQRTQQEDSAVYLCASSLGAAAYNEQFFGPGTRLTVL.

The chain employs TRBV19 and TRBJ2-3; D is unresolved. Between the trimmed V and J ends, which lost 6 bases and 7 bases, there was a span of 11 bases. There are 12 residues in the CDR3. The germline CDR1 and CDR2 sequences are LNHDA and SQIVND (reference sequence). Written as DNA, the CDR3 is TGTGCCAGTAGCCTCTTTGGGTATACGCAGTATTTT. Residues: CASSLFGYTQYF.

The chain recombines TRBV11-2 with TRBJ2-3, with D possibly TRBD2 on 6 matching bases. The germline V gene encodes CDR1 SGHAT and CDR2 FQNNGV. Trimming removed 8 bases from V and 0 bases from J, with 18 bases in between. This CDR3 has 16 amino acids. The CDR3 spells CASGPAGWTSTDTQYF. The CDR3 DNA is TGTGCCAGCGGCCCTGCGGGATGGACTAGCACAGATACGCAGTATTTT.

The V call is TRBV27, the J call TRBJ1-2; TRBD1 matches 7 bases. Germline CDR1 MNHEY, CDR2 SMNVEV (reference sequence). Losses at the gene ends were 6 bases for V and 5 bases for J; bases not matched to a gene: 12. The CDR3 has 15 residues. CDR3 nucleotide sequence: TGTGCCAGCAGCTCGGGACAGCCTCTTTTATATGGCTACACCTTC. Protein product: CASSSGQPLLYGYTF.

CDR3 sequence: CASSSHKPSTDTQYF. In DNA form, the CDR3 reads TGTGCCAGCAGTTCTCACAAACCTAGCACAGATACGCAGTATTTT. V usage is TRBV6-5 and J usage is TRBJ2-3; D unresolved. The CDR3 is made up of 15 amino acids. The germline V and J ends were trimmed by 4 bases and 0 bases, with 11 bases remaining between them. Germline V gives CDR1 MNHEY, CDR2 SVGAGI.

V usage is TRBV6-5 and J usage is TRBJ1-3; a weak D match, TRBD1 (5 bases). Germline V gene data show CDR1 as MNHEY and CDR2 as SVGAGI. Trimming took off 2 bases at V and 4 bases at J, with 9 bases between the two ends. The CDR3 consists of 14 residues. The CDR3 here is CASSYPGAGNTIYF. The CDR3 coding sequence is TGTGCCAGCAGTTACCCCGGGGCCGGAAACACCATATATTTT.

The chain couples TRBV10-3 to TRBJ2-7; D remains unclear. This CDR3 region has 15 residues. Germline values: CDR1 ENHRY, CDR2 SYGVKD. V dropped 9 bases and J dropped 1 base, with 19 bases sitting between them. Here the CDR3 reads CAIERVRGGSYEQYF. For the CDR3, the DNA is TGTGCCATTGAACGGGTACGCGGCGGATCCTACGAGCAGTACTTC.

The chain joins TRBV27 to TRBJ1-1, with 10 bases that match TRBD1. This CDR3 region has 14 residues. V was clipped by 4 bases and J by 2 bases; unmatched bases: 1. Germline loops: CDR1 MNHEY, CDR2 SMNVEV (reference sequence). The CDR3 is CASSWDRGNTEAFF. CDR3 coding DNA: TGTGCCAGCAGTTGGGACAGGGGAAACACTGAAGCTTTCTTT.

This rearrangement joins TRBV6-5 to TRBJ2-1, with D tentatively TRBD1 (6 bases). The CDR3 consists of 13 residues. V was trimmed by 2 bases and J by 8 bases, leaving 10 bases between them. Germline V gene data show CDR1 as MNHEY and CDR2 as SVGAGI. This CDR3 reads CASSYRQGYEQFF. CDR3 DNA: TGTGCCAGCAGTTACCGGCAGGGGTATGAGCAGTTCTTC.

This clone was detected once. V is TRBV27 and J is TRBJ2-3; TRBD1 or TRBD2 may be the D gene (5 bases each). The V and J ends lost 7 bases and 0 bases respectively, with 17 bases between them. Germline lookup yields CDR1 MNHEY and CDR2 SMNVEV (reference sequence). CDR3 length: 16 residues. This chain's CDR3 is CASKIGQGRSTDTQYF. The DNA for the CDR3 is TGTGCCAGCAAGATCGGGCAGGGACGTAGCACAGATACGCAGTATTTT.

This clone was detected only once. The chain uses TRBV4-1 and TRBJ2-7, with D possibly TRBD2 on 5 matching bases. Germline V CDR1 and CDR2: MGHRA, YSYEKL. V dropped 3 bases and J dropped 2 bases, with 17 bases sitting between them. CDR3 length: 16 amino acids. The CDR3 here is CASSQVDGIGTYEQYF. DNA for the CDR3: TGCGCCAGCAGCCAGGTCGACGGGATAGGGACCTACGAGCAGTACTTC.

The chain links TRBV6-1 to TRBJ2-7, with a tentative D call TRBD2 (6 bases). The CDR3 extends over 15 amino acids. Trimming took 8 bases from V and 1 from J, leaving 18 bases between them. Germline V gives CDR1 MNHNS, CDR2 SASEGT. As DNA, the CDR3 is TGTGCCAGCCCACCCGCGGGAACTAAGTCCTACGAGCAGTACTTC. This encodes CASPPAGTKSYEQYF.

J is TRBJ2-2 and V is TRBV11-2; D tentatively reads TRBD1 or TRBD2 (5 bases each). Germline V gene data show CDR1 as SGHAT and CDR2 as FQNNGV. V was pared by 0 bases and J by 6 bases, with 11 bases between. The CDR3 loop spans 15 amino acids. CDR3 region: CASSLERGPPGELFF. CDR3 sequence (DNA): TGTGCCAGCAGCTTAGAACGGGGCCCCCCCGGGGAGCTGTTTTTT.

The genes are TRBV19 and TRBJ2-5, with D perhaps TRBD1 (6 bases). This CDR3 is built from 14 residues. Germline CDR1 and CDR2: LNHDA and SQIVND (reference sequence). Trimming took off 5 bases at V and 4 bases at J, with 14 bases between the two ends. The CDR3 nucleotides are TGTGCCAGTAGTTCACAGGGTGGGGTAGAGACCCAGTACTTC. Its protein is CASSSQGGVETQYF.